This entry lists 26 T cell receptor beta chains sequenced from one sample in a study of vaccination effects on CD4 cells after COVID-19. Sequencing used immunoSEQ multiplex PCR; TCRdb keeps in-frame clones, though not all of them. This table has about 74,000 clones, 77% appearing once. A 10-day culture period preceded the isolation of CD4+ T cells. Antigens for these TCRs are unknown. This material consisted of CD4+ T cells from PBMCs cultured without peptide, taken before COVID-19 vaccination. The receptors were gathered from a human donor who received a COVID-19 vaccine.

The rearrangement joins TRBV3-1 (or the pseudogene TRBV3-2) to TRBJ2-1; no definite D call. Germline V gene sequence: CDR1 LGHDT, CDR2 YNNKEL (reference sequence). The CDR3 runs to 15 residues. The germline V and J ends were trimmed by 4 bases and 4 bases, with 14 bases remaining between them. Here the CDR3 reads CASSPDGGIYNEQFF. The CDR3 DNA sequence: TGTGCCAGCAGCCCAGATGGCGGAATATACAATGAGCAGTTCTTC.

The chain has TRBV7-9 and TRBJ1-3; D is unresolved. CDR1 is SEHNR and CDR2 is FQNEAQ in the germline V gene (reference sequence). Trimming stripped 5 bases from V and 3 bases from J, with 11 bases between. The CDR3 is 14 amino acids. The CDR3 sequence: CASSLGPSGNTIYF. The CDR3 DNA reads as TGTGCCAGCAGCCTCGGACCGAGTGGAAACACCATATATTTT.

The chain is built from TRBV4-1 and TRBJ2-3, with D hard to call. Germline CDR1 is MGHRA and CDR2 is YSYEKL. With 0 bases removed from V and 2 bases from J, the gap between germline ends came to 9 bases. The CDR3 is 15 amino acids. The chain's CDR3 is CASSQERQFTDTQYF. DNA for the CDR3: TGCGCCAGCAGCCAAGAGAGGCAGTTCACAGATACGCAGTATTTT.

This chain links TRBV7-2 with TRBJ1-1, with D unclear. The CDR3 runs to 14 residues. CDR1 and CDR2 (germline): SGHTA, FQGNSA. The V and J ends lost 3 bases and 6 bases respectively, with 14 bases between them. CDR3 sequence (DNA): TGTGCCAGCAGCTTGAGACCCGGAGGCGCTGAAGCTTTCTTT. It is translated as CASSLRPGGAEAFF. Full variable domain (rest looked up from reference TRBV7-2 and TRBJ1-1): GAGVSQSPSNKVTEKGKDVELRCDPISGHTALYWYRQSLGQGLEFLIYFQGNSAPDKSGLPSDRFSAERTGGSVSTLTIQRTQQEDSAVYLCASSLRPGGAEAFFGQGTRLTVV.

The gene calls are TRBV5-1 and TRBJ1-6, with D unresolved. Germline V gene sequence: CDR1 SGHRS, CDR2 YFSETQ. V was pared by 0 bases and J by 3 bases, with 7 bases between. This CDR3 spans 15 amino acids. CDR3 in amino acids: CASSLDRNYNSPLHF. The CDR3, as DNA: TGCGCCAGCAGCTTGGACCGAAACTATAATTCACCCCTCCACTTT.

The rearrangement joins TRBV30 to TRBJ1-1; 9 bases are shared with TRBD1. V shed 3 bases and J 11 bases; nucleotides not matched to a gene: 7. Germline CDR1 and CDR2: GTSNPN and SVGIG (reference sequence). This CDR3 is built from 12 residues. The CDR3 is CAWSLGQGKAFF. CDR3 nucleotide sequence: TGTGCCTGGAGCCTCGGACAGGGGAAGGCTTTCTTT.

There are a few counts of this clone. The chain carries TRBV18 and TRBJ2-2; D may be TRBD2 (5 bases). The germline V gene has CDR1 KGHSH and CDR2 LQKENI. The ends were cut back, 1 base at V and 5 bases at J, with 11 bases in the middle. This CDR3 spans 15 amino acids. The CDR3 sequence: CASSPRGRGTGELFF. DNA of the CDR3: TGTGCCAGCTCACCACGGGGAAGAGGGACCGGGGAGCTGTTTTTT.

In DNA, the CDR3 is TGTGCCAGCATCCGAGAGATTGATCGGGGCGAGCAGTACGTC. This codes for CASIREIDRGEQYV. This chain uses TRBV6-5 with TRBJ2-7; perhaps TRBD2 as D (5 bases). V lost 7 bases and J 6 bases, leaving 19 bases between the germline ends. Germline CDR1 and CDR2: MNHEY and SVGAGI. The CDR3 runs 14 residues.

The chain carries TRBV24-1 and TRBJ2-5; D assignment may be TRBD1 or TRBD2 (6 bases each). Germline V gene lookup returns CDR1 KGHDR and CDR2 SFDVKD. The CDR3 length is 14 residues. The V end was cut by 5 bases, the J end by 4 bases, with 13 bases between. As DNA, the CDR3 is TGTGCCACCAGTGTGGGCAAGGGGGGAGAGACCCAGTACTTC. Its protein product is CATSVGKGGETQYF.

This chain connects TRBV3-1 (or the pseudogene TRBV3-2) to TRBJ2-3; the D call may be TRBD1 or TRBD2 (5 bases each). The CDR3 length is 16 residues. In germline, CDR1 is LGHDT, CDR2 YNNKEL (reference sequence). V lost 6 bases and J 6 bases, leaving 22 bases between the germline ends. As DNA, the CDR3 is TGTGCCAGCAGTCGTCGGCAGGGAGTGATCGGCGATACGCAGTATTTT. Its protein product is CASSRRQGVIGDTQYF.

This clone was picked up a small number of times. This chain joins TRBV5-6 and TRBJ1-1; the D is unclear. V gave up 2 bases and J gave up 1 base, with 12 bases separating them. The CDR3 contains 15 residues. Germline loops: CDR1 SGHDT, CDR2 YYEEEE. For the CDR3, the DNA is TGTGCCAGCAGCTTAGGGTATCCCACGAACACTGAAGCTTTCTTT. Translated, it gives CASSLGYPTNTEAFF.

J is TRBJ2-3 and V is TRBV9; possible D gene TRBD1, 6 bases. Trimming shortened V by 4 bases and J by 0 bases, and 12 bases separated the two germline ends. CDR3 length equals 15 residues. In germline, CDR1 is SGDLS, CDR2 YYNGEE. The CDR3 protein is CASSITGKSTDTQYF. The CDR3 coding sequence is TGTGCCAGCAGCATCACAGGGAAAAGCACAGATACGCAGTATTTT.

This rearrangement joins TRBV7-9 to TRBJ2-5, with TRBD2 identical over 11 bases. The CDR3 is 15 residues long. After removal of 6 bases from V and 5 bases from J, the junction contained 8 bases not matched to a gene. Germline V lookup: CDR1 SEHNR, CDR2 FQNEAQ (reference sequence). The CDR3 DNA reads as TGTGCCAGCAGTTCGAGACTAGCGGGGATGGAGACCCAGTACTTC. As protein: CASSSRLAGMETQYF.

The CDR3 region is CASSIWRQNTEAFF. CDR3 nucleotide sequence: TGTGCCAGTAGTATTTGGCGGCAAAACACTGAAGCTTTCTTT. The chain couples TRBV19 to TRBJ1-1; D ambiguous. CDR3 size: 14 residues. Germline assignment: CDR1 LNHDA and CDR2 SQIVND (reference sequence). V lost 3 bases and J lost 2, with 10 bases in between.

The chain is built from TRBV10-1 and TRBJ2-1, with D maybe TRBD2 (6 bases). The V gene's germline CDR1 is WNHNN and CDR2 SYGVQD (reference sequence). V was trimmed by 2 bases and J by 10 bases, leaving 9 bases between them. The CDR3 contains 12 residues. CDR3: CASSETSGEQFF. The CDR3 DNA follows: TGCGCCAGCAGTGAGACCAGCGGGGAGCAGTTCTTC.

The chain recombines TRBV6-5 with TRBJ1-2, with D tentatively TRBD1 (5 bases). The CDR3 runs to 13 residues. Looked up from germline, CDR1 is MNHEY and CDR2 is SVGAGI. With 5 bases removed from V and 7 bases from J, the gap between germline ends came to 14 bases. The CDR3 here is CASSPFRESGYTF. CDR3 DNA sequence: TGTGCCAGCAGTCCCTTCAGGGAGAGTGGCTACACCTTC.

The J gene is TRBJ2-2, the V gene TRBV9, with 7 bases matching TRBD1. CDR1 and CDR2 (germline): SGDLS, YYNGEE. This CDR3 is built from 16 residues. The trim removed 2 bases at V and 7 bases at J, leaving 11 bases unmatched. Here the CDR3 DNA reads TGTGCCAGCAGCGTCCGGGACAGAGATAGTGGCGGGGAGCTGTTTTTT. Encoded protein: CASSVRDRDSGGELFF.

This sequence joins TRBV5-8 and TRBJ2-3; D may correspond to TRBD1 or TRBD2 (5 bases each). This CDR3 is 14 amino acids long. Per the germline V gene, CDR1 is SGHTS and CDR2 is YDEGEE. The V gene lost 6 bases and the J gene lost 6 bases, with 17 bases spanning the gap. CDR3 DNA: TGTGCCAGCACGGTCCCGGGACGTCGGGATACGCAGTATTTT. This codes for CASTVPGRRDTQYF.

Written as DNA, the CDR3 is TGTGCCAGCAGCTCCCAACAGGGTTCCGGGGAGCTGTTTTTT. Protein: CASSSQQGSGELFF. The chain uses TRBV5-6 and TRBJ2-2; maybe TRBD1 (6 bases). This CDR3 has 14 amino acids. Germline values: CDR1 SGHDT, CDR2 YYEEEE. V gave up 3 bases and J gave up 6 bases, with 12 bases separating them.

This rearrangement joins TRBV18 to TRBJ1-5, with 7 bases that match TRBD1. J lost 9 bases, V lost 3 bases, and 5 bases had no gene match. The germline CDR1 and CDR2 sequences are KGHSH and LQKENI. This CDR3 region has 13 residues. The CDR3 coding sequence is TGTGCCAGCTCACCTGATCACAGGGGGCCCCAGCATTTT. Residues: CASSPDHRGPQHF.

This clone was observed a single time. The rearrangement links TRBV5-6 to TRBJ1-6; D not resolved. The germline gives CDR1 SGHDT, CDR2 YYEEEE. The CDR3 contains 14 residues. The V end was cut by 2 bases, the J end by 7 bases, with 10 bases between. CDR3 residues: CASSFGRQNSPLHF. CDR3 nucleotide sequence: TGTGCCAGCAGCTTCGGACGGCAAAATTCACCCCTCCACTTT.

The chain joins TRBV6-4 to TRBJ2-3; no firm D call. Trimming stripped 5 bases from V and 4 bases from J, with 4 bases between. The CDR3 sequence is 11 residues long. The germline gives CDR1 MRHNA, CDR2 SNTAGT. CDR3 nucleotide sequence: TGTGCCAGCAGTAGTGCAGATACGCAGTATTTT. Translating it yields CASSSADTQYF.

In its sample, this clone was seen a few times. The gene calls are TRBV9 and TRBJ2-1; no firm D call. Germline lookup yields CDR1 SGDLS and CDR2 YYNGEE. V dropped 4 bases and J dropped 0 bases, with 8 bases sitting between them. The CDR3 runs to 14 residues. CDR3 sequence reads: CASSPLSSYNEQFF. CDR3 DNA: TGTGCCAGCAGCCCGCTTAGCTCCTACAATGAGCAGTTCTTC. The full variable domain, its missing parts supplied by reference TRBV9 and TRBJ2-1, is DSGVTQTPKHLITATGQRVTLRCSPRSGDLSVYWYQQSLDQGLQFLIQYYNGEERAKGNILERFSAQQFPDLHSELNLSSLELGDSALYFCASSPLSSYNEQFFGPGTRLTVL.

The chain uses TRBV29-1 and TRBJ1-2; 7 bases align to TRBD1. CDR1 and CDR2 from the germline V gene are SQVTM and ANQGSEA. CDR3 length equals 13 residues. V was pared by 6 bases and J by 5 bases, with 9 bases of the junction left unmatched. The DNA for the CDR3 is TGCAGCGTGGGACAGAGATACACGTATGGCTACACCTTC. This gives the protein CSVGQRYTYGYTF.

This clone has only a few counts. The V gene is TRBV5-1, the J gene TRBJ2-3; 8 positions agree with TRBD1. This CDR3 is 16 amino acids long. CDR1 and CDR2 (germline): SGHRS, YFSETQ. V dropped 0 bases and J dropped 1; count of bases not matched to a gene: 4. The CDR3 DNA reads TGCGCCAGCAGCTTGGTTCTGGACAGGGGCACAGATACGCAGTATTTT. It codes for CASSLVLDRGTDTQYF.

The V gene is TRBV4-1, the J gene TRBJ1-3; D gene unclear. The CDR3 is 16 residues long. V lost 4 bases and J lost 8, with 21 bases in between. Germline loops: CDR1 MGHRA, CDR2 YSYEKL. The DNA for the CDR3 is TGCGCCAGCAGCCGAGCAGAGAAGGTAGGGAGGGACACCATATATTTT. Its protein product is CASSRAEKVGRDTIYF.